This T cell receptor beta chain is from a study of T cells of healthy individuals. This clonotype came up many times. TCRdb fed the 5' RACE reads into MiXCR, producing one record per CDR3 protein. Found here are 95,000 to 100,000 distinct CDR3 sequences, roughly 15% of them singletons; the top ten hold under 7.5%. The receptor comes from a human donor in good health.

CDR3 amino acids: CASSHALRQDTEAFF. The CDR3 nucleotides read TGTGCCAGCTCACACGCCCTCCGACAGGACACTGAAGCTTTCTTT. The V gene is TRBV18, the J gene TRBJ1-1; the D gene is possibly TRBD1 (6 bases). This CDR3 contains 15 residues. The V end lost 4 bases, the J end lost 3 bases, and 15 bases lay between the germline ends. The germline gives CDR1 KGHSH, CDR2 LQKENI.